This TCR beta chain was identified during a study of radiation and T cells in renal cell carcinoma. This clone was seen only once. The time point here: blood 2 weeks post-SBRT. Treatment of the sample: 15 Gy SBRT to primary tumor, nephrectomy 4 weeks later. The tumor was a clear cell renal cell carcinoma. Trimming pared 1 base from V and 8 bases from J, leaving 17 bases between. The CDR3 has 15 residues. CDR1 is SGHVS, CDR2 FQNEAQ, per germline. Sequencing used immunoSEQ multiplex PCR; TCRdb keeps in-frame clones, though not all of them. The sample records around 60,000 clones, just over 75% being singletons.

This TCR came from a man in his sixties with renal cell carcinoma. The chain carries TRBV7-8 and TRBJ1-1, with a tentative D call TRBD1 (5 bases). The starting material was blood, obtained from a patient whose treatment included radiotherapy and nephrectomy. This chain's CDR3 is CASSLEPGRLVEAFF. The DNA of the CDR3 is TGTGCCAGCAGCTTAGAGCCGGGACGGTTGGTGGAAGCTTTCTTT.